The clone carrying this T cell receptor beta chain has a handful of counts. Its antigen is as yet unknown. The entry originates in a study of cytomegalovirus exposure and HLA in healthy donors. The study, taken as a whole, reports: Most sequenced TCRs were rare (though some public TCRs occurred in many donors).

A multiplex PCR was run with 60 Vbeta primers and 13 Jbeta primers. Some clones are missing from TCRdb's copy, which holds only in-frame ones; the method was immunoSEQ multiplex PCR. Among approximately 100,000 clones, around three fifths were seen once, and the ten largest hold 3.5% to 4.5%. Trimming removed 7 bases at V and 0 bases at J, with 13 bases between. Germline assignment: CDR1 SNHLY and CDR2 FYNNEI. The CDR3 is 16 amino acids. The sequenced sample was PBMCs. The genes are TRBV2 and TRBJ1-6; D possibly corresponds to TRBD1 (5 bases). This TCR was sampled from a man aged 30-40 years in good health and CMV-seronegative. CDR3 coding DNA: TGTGCCAGCATAAGGGACTCGAGCTCCTATAATTCACCCCTCCACTTT. Translated, it gives CASIRDSSSYNSPLHF.